These 3 T cell receptor beta chains share one sample of origin, sequenced in a study of blood T cell repertoires in COVID-19. Profiling relied on immunoSEQ multiplex PCR, and the TCRdb table lists in-frame clones only, not all of them. The sample shows 280,000 or so clones, about nine tenths of them seen only once. Sequenced: peripheral blood. The receptors shown here come from a woman in her twenties or thirties who had recovered from COVID-19.

This chain uses TRBV6-1 with TRBJ2-3; TRBD2 might be the D (6 bases). The V gene's germline CDR1 is MNHNS and CDR2 SASEGT. Trimming took 3 bases from V and 4 from J, leaving 8 bases between them. The CDR3 loop spans 13 amino acids. The DNA for the CDR3 is TGTGCCAGCAGTGAGCGGGGTTCAGATACGCAGTATTTT. Its protein is CASSERGSDTQYF.

The rearrangement joins TRBV3-1 (or the pseudogene TRBV3-2) to TRBJ2-5, with TRBD2 matching over 13 bases. V shed 6 bases and J 4 bases; nucleotides not matched to a gene: 8. Germline V gene data show CDR1 as LGHDT and CDR2 as YNNKEL (reference sequence). The CDR3 spans 16 residues. The CDR3 DNA reads as TGTGCCAGCAGTCCTACTAGCGGGGGGGCTAGAGAGACCCAGTACTTC. Translation: CASSPTSGGARETQYF.

The rearrangement uses TRBV7-9 and TRBJ2-3; 12 positions match TRBD1. Trimming cost V 4 bases and J 6 bases; bases outside gene matches: 8. Germline CDR1 is SEHNR and CDR2 is FQNEAQ (reference sequence). The CDR3 contains 16 residues. CDR3: CASSSRDRGLLDTQYF. CDR3 in DNA: TGTGCCAGCAGCTCAAGGGACAGGGGGCTTTTGGATACGCAGTATTTT.